The T cell receptor beta chain described here comes from a study of blood T cells in healthy people across ages. Notes on this clonotype: This may arise from a read error, as a much more abundant clone is one base away.

Using a J-beta primer mix together with a sample-barcoded 5' primer, a second PCR was run for roughly 6 to 12 cycles. Every single cDNA molecule received a tag from a template-switch adaptor with 12 random nucleotides. Each of the samples gave a minimum of 2.5 million paired-end reads that contained CDR3. Using its own MiXCR run on the 5' RACE reads, TCRdb lists one record per CDR3 protein. This table has around 650,000 distinct CDR3 sequences, approximately 31% appearing once. Samples each yielded at least 5.5 micrograms of total RNA. The CDR3 spans 12 residues. CDR1 SGDLS and CDR2 YYNGEE come from the germline V gene.

This chain joins TRBV9 and TRBJ2-1; no firm D call. This clonotype was obtained from a woman over 75 in good health. What was sequenced was blood. CDR3 sequence: CAGSRPGDEQFF. The CDR3 bases are TGTGCCGGCAGTCGACCCGGAGATGAGCAGTTCTTC. Together with reference TRBV9 and TRBJ2-1, the CDR3 gives the full variable domain: DSGVTQTPKHLITATGQRVTLRCSPRSGDLSVYWYQQSLDQGLQFLIQYYNGEERAKGNILERFSAQQFPDLHSELNLSSLELGDSALYFCAGSRPGDEQFFGPGTRLTVL.